The 14 T cell receptor beta chains below were found in one sample sequenced in a study of blood T cell repertoires in COVID-19 (dated by TCRdb to about 2020). The protocol used for the library was the immunoSEQ multiplex PCR assay. Sourced from immuneACCESS, this table was stored by TCRdb with only in-frame sequences that have V and J called. A share of the clones is absent; for the studies checked, an unresolved V gene accounts for under half, and the remainder has no known explanation. This sample has around 130,000 clones in its table, and roughly 80% of those were observed once. Approximately 17% of the sample goes to the ten largest clones. Sequencing was done on a sample of peripheral blood. The receptors shown here come from a man in his fifties with acute or convalescent COVID-19.

The CDR3 DNA follows: TGTGCCAGCTCACCTCTCCGGGGAGGCGGAAACACCATATATTTT. Protein sequence: CASSPLRGGGNTIYF. This sequence joins TRBV18 and TRBJ1-3; D remains ambiguous. V was shortened by 3 bases and J by 4 bases, with 13 bases between the two germline ends. The CDR3 spans 15 residues. CDR1 is KGHSH and CDR2 is LQKENI in the germline V gene.

This chain joins TRBV2 and TRBJ2-2, with D unresolved. From germline, CDR1 is SNHLY and CDR2 FYNNEI. Between the trimmed V and J ends, which lost 2 bases and 5 bases, there was a span of 6 bases. The CDR3 runs 13 residues. The CDR3 sequence is CASSEQVTGELFF. In DNA form, the CDR3 reads TGTGCCAGCAGTGAACAGGTGACCGGGGAGCTGTTTTTT.

V gene TRBV10-2 combines with J gene TRBJ2-3; D might be TRBD2 (5 bases). The CDR3 loop spans 15 amino acids. The germline gives CDR1 WSHSY, CDR2 SAAADI. V gave up 5 bases and J gave up 3 bases, with 15 bases separating them. The CDR3 loop is CASSKGLAETDTQYF. The DNA of the CDR3 is TGCGCCAGCAGTAAGGGCCTAGCTGAAACAGATACGCAGTATTTT.

This clone was observed once. The rearrangement joins TRBV30 to TRBJ1-2; D might be TRBD1 (5 bases). Looked up from germline, CDR1 is GTSNPN and CDR2 is SVGIG (reference sequence). V lost 3 bases to trimming and J lost 6 bases, with 14 bases between them. This CDR3 has 13 amino acids. CDR3 coding DNA: TGTGCCTGGAGAGGCAGGGAAAGAGATGGCTACACCTTC. Translation gives CAWRGRERDGYTF.

This clone came up a few times. The chain links TRBV6-5 to TRBJ1-5, with D perhaps matching TRBD1 (6 bases). V was cut by 8 bases and J by 4 bases, with 12 bases left in between. The V gene's germline CDR1 is MNHEY and CDR2 SVGAGI. This CDR3 comprises 13 residues. The CDR3 bases are TGTGCCAGCGTTCAGGGGAATAATCAGCCCCAGCATTTT. Translated: CASVQGNNQPQHF.

This rearrangement joins TRBV25-1 to TRBJ2-1, with a weak D call TRBD2 (6 bases). The CDR3 is 16 residues long. The V end lost 1 base, the J end lost 4 bases, and 14 bases lay between the germline ends. In germline, CDR1 is MGHDK, CDR2 SYGVNS. The CDR3: CASSESRGFTYNEQFF. DNA of the CDR3: TGTGCCAGCAGTGAATCCCGGGGGTTCACATACAATGAGCAGTTCTTC.

The chain recombines TRBV19 with TRBJ2-5; tentatively, D is TRBD1 (8 bases). Germline CDR1 and CDR2: LNHDA and SQIVND (reference sequence). Trimming stripped 6 bases from V and 4 bases from J, with 15 bases between. The CDR3 totals 14 residues. The CDR3 nucleotides read TGTGCCAGTAGACCGACAGGGGAGGGAGAGACCCAGTACTTC. The encoded protein is CASRPTGEGETQYF.

The rearrangement links TRBV5-6 to TRBJ2-3, with D tentatively TRBD2 (6 bases). V gave up 4 bases and J gave up 6 bases, with 18 bases separating them. There are 15 residues in the CDR3. Germline V gene sequence: CDR1 SGHDT, CDR2 YYEEEE. This CDR3 reads CASSPGGLPSDTQYF. The CDR3 nucleotides are TGTGCCAGCAGCCCCGGGGGACTTCCATCGGATACGCAGTATTTT.

V is TRBV5-1 and J is TRBJ1-1; 8 bases align to TRBD1. The V gene end was trimmed by 6 bases and the J gene end by 2 bases; junction bases not matched to a gene: 15. Germline loops: CDR1 SGHRS, CDR2 YFSETQ. The CDR3 is made up of 17 amino acids. Written as DNA, the CDR3 is TGCGCCAGCAAACCGCGGGACAGGACCTCCGCTAACACTGAAGCTTTCTTT. Translating gives CASKPRDRTSANTEAFF.

J is TRBJ2-5 and V is TRBV29-1, with D possibly matching TRBD2 (6 bases). CDR1 is SQVTM, CDR2 ANQGSEA, per germline. The CDR3 is 12 residues long. The V end was cut by 3 bases, the J end by 5 bases, with 10 bases between. The CDR3 loop reads CSVEEGSETQYF. As DNA, the CDR3 is TGCAGCGTTGAGGAGGGATCGGAGACCCAGTACTTC.

The chain recombines TRBV4-2 with TRBJ1-1; the D is unclear. Germline values: CDR1 LGHNA, CDR2 YNFKEQ. The CDR3 consists of 16 residues. The V and J ends lost 5 bases and 0 bases respectively, with 16 bases between them. The CDR3 is CASSSGSRSMNTEAFF. DNA for the CDR3: TGTGCCAGCAGCAGTGGCAGTCGTAGCATGAACACTGAAGCTTTCTTT.

The V gene is TRBV3-1 (or the pseudogene TRBV3-2), the J gene TRBJ2-7; 7 bases line up with TRBD1. Germline V gene data show CDR1 as LGHDT and CDR2 as YNNKEL (reference sequence). V lost 0 bases to trimming and J lost 6 bases; unmatched junction nucleotides: 5. The CDR3 sequence is 14 residues long. DNA for the CDR3: TGTGCCAGCAGCCAAGAGGGACAGTCGGTCGAGCAGTACTTC. Its translation is CASSQEGQSVEQYF.

The chain carries TRBV2 and TRBJ1-3; D gene unclear. With 5 bases removed from V and 4 bases from J, the gap between germline ends came to 12 bases. Germline assignment: CDR1 SNHLY and CDR2 FYNNEI. The CDR3 spans 14 residues. The DNA of the CDR3 is TGTGCCAGCAGTCTTCGGGAGCAAGGAAACACCATATATTTT. It specifies CASSLREQGNTIYF.

The chain is built from TRBV11-3 and TRBJ2-1; D gene uncertain. CDR1 is SGHNT, CDR2 YENEEA, per germline. This CDR3 region has 13 residues. Trimming shortened V by 2 bases and J by 4 bases, and 6 bases separated the two germline ends. The CDR3 here is CASSLRTYNEQFF. CDR3 coding DNA: TGTGCCAGCAGCTTACGAACATACAATGAGCAGTTCTTC. The full variable domain, in which reference TRBV11-3 and TRBJ2-1 provide the parts outside the CDR3, is EAGVVQSPRYKIIEKKQPVAFWCNPISGHNTLYWYLQNLGQGPELLIRYENEEAVDDSQLPKDRFSAERLKGVDSTLKIQPAELGDSAVYLCASSLRTYNEQFFGPGTRLTVL.